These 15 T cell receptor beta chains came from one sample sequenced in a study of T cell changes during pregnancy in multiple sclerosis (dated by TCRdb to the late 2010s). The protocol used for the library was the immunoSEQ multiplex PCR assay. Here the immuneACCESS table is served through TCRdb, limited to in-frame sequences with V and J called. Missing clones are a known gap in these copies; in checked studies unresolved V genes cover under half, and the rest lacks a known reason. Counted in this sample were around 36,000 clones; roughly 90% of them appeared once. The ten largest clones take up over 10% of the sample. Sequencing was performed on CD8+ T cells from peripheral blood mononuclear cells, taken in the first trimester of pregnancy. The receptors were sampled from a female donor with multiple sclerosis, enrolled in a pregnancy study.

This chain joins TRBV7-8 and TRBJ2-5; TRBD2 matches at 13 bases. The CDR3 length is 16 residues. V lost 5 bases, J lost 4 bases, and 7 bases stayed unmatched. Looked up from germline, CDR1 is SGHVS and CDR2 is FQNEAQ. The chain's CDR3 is CASSPGLAGVVETQYF. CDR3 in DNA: TGTGCCAGCAGCCCTGGACTAGCGGGGGTAGTAGAGACCCAGTACTTC.

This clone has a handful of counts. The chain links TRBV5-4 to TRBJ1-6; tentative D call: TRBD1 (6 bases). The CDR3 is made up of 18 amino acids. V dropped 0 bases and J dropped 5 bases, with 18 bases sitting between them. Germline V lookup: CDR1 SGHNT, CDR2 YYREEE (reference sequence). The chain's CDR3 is CASSLEGGWTSDNSPLHF. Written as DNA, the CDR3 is TGTGCCAGCAGCTTGGAGGGGGGGTGGACAAGCGATAATTCACCCCTCCACTTT.

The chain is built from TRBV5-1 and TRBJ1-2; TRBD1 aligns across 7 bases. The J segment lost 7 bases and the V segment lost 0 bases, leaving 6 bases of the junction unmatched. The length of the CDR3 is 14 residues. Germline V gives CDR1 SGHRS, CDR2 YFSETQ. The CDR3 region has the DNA TGCGCCAGCAGCTTGGAAGGGGGCGCTTTTGGCTACACCTTC. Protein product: CASSLEGGAFGYTF.

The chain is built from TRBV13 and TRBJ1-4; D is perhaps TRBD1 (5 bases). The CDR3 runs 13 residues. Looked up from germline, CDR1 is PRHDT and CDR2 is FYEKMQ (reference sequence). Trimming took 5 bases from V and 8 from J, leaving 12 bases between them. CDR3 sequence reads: CASSGLGREKLFF. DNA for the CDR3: TGTGCCAGCAGCGGATTGGGGCGGGAAAAACTGTTTTTT.

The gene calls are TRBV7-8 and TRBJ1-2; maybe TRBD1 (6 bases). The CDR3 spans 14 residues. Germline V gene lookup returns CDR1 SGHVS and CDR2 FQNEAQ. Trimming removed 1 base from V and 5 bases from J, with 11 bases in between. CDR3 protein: CASSLDRGAYGYTF. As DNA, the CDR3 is TGTGCCAGCAGCTTAGATCGGGGGGCTTATGGCTACACCTTC.

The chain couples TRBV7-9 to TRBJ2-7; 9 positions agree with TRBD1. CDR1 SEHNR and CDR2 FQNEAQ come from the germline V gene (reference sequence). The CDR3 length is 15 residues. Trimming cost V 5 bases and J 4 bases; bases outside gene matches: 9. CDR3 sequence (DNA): TGTGCCAGCAGCCCGGGGGGAGGACAGGGGTACGAGCAGTACTTC. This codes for CASSPGGGQGYEQYF. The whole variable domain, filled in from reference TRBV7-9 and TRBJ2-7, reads DTGVSQNPRHKITKRGQNVTFRCDPISEHNRLYWYRQTLGQGPEFLTYFQNEAQLEKSRLLSDRFSAERPKGSFSTLEIQRTEQGDSAMYLCASSPGGGQGYEQYFGPGTRLTVT.

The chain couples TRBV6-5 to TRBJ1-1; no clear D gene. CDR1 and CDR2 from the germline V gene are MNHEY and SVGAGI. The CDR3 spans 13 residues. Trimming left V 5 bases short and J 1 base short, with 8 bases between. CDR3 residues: CASSLQANTEAFF. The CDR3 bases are TGTGCCAGCAGTCTCCAAGCGAACACTGAAGCTTTCTTT.

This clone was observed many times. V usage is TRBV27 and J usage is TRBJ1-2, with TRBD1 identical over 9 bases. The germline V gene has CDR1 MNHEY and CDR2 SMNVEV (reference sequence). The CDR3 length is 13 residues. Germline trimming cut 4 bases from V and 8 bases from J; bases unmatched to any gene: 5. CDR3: CASSWDRALGYTF. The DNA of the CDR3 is TGTGCCAGCAGTTGGGACAGGGCTTTAGGCTACACCTTC.

DNA for the CDR3: TGTGCCAGCAGTTTCAGACTGCCTCCCGGGGATGAGACCCAGTACTTC. Amino acid sequence: CASSFRLPPGDETQYF. The chain carries TRBV6-6 and TRBJ2-5; tentative D call: TRBD2 (5 bases). Trimming shortened V by 4 bases and J by 5 bases, and 20 bases separated the two germline ends. The CDR3 is made up of 16 amino acids. The germline gives CDR1 MNHNY, CDR2 SVGAGI (reference sequence).

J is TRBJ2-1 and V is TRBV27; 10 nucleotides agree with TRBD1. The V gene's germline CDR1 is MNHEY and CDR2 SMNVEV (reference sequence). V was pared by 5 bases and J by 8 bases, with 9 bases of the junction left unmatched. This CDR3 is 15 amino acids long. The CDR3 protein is CASSLLTGGGDEQFF. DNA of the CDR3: TGTGCCAGCAGTCTACTGACAGGGGGCGGAGATGAGCAGTTCTTC.

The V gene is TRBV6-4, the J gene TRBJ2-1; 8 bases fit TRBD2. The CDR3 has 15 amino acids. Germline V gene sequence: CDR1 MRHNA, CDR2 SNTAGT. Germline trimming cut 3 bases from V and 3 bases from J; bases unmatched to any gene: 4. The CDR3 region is CASSERGAYYNEQFF. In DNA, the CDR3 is TGTGCCAGCAGTGAGCGGGGGGCCTACTACAATGAGCAGTTCTTC.

CDR3 nucleotide sequence: TGTGCCATCAGTGACCCGGAGCGGGGGACCGACAATGAGCAGTTCTTC. Amino acid sequence: CAISDPERGTDNEQFF. The gene calls are TRBV10-3 and TRBJ2-1; 8 nucleotides match TRBD2. Germline-derived CDR1 and CDR2 are ENHRY and SYGVKD. The CDR3 is 16 amino acids. After removal of 3 bases from V and 5 bases from J, the junction contained 9 bases not matched to a gene.

CDR3 sequence (DNA): TGTGCCAGCAGCTCCCCGGGGTACGAGCAGTACTTC. Amino acid sequence: CASSSPGYEQYF. The chain joins TRBV7-9 to TRBJ2-7; D possibly corresponds to TRBD2 (5 bases). This CDR3 has 12 amino acids. V lost 4 bases and J lost 4, with 8 bases in between. CDR1 is SEHNR and CDR2 is FQNEAQ in the germline V gene (reference sequence).

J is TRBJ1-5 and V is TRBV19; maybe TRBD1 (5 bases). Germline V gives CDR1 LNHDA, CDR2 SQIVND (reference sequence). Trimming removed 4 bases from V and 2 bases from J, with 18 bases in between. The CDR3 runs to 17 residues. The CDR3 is CASSTPRGDKGNQPQHF. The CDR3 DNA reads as TGTGCCAGTAGTACCCCCCGGGGGGATAAGGGCAATCAGCCCCAGCATTTT. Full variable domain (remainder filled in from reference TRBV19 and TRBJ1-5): DGGITQSPKYLFRKEGQNVTLSCEQNLNHDAMYWYRQDPGQGLRLIYYSQIVNDFQKGDIAEGYSVSREKKESFPLTVTSAQKNPTAFYLCASSTPRGDKGNQPQHFGDGTRLSIL.

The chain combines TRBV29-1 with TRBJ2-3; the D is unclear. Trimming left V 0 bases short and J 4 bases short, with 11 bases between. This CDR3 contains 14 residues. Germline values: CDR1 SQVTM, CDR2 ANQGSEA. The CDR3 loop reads CSVEEIKRADTQYF. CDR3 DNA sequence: TGCAGCGTTGAAGAGATCAAGCGAGCAGATACGCAGTATTTT.